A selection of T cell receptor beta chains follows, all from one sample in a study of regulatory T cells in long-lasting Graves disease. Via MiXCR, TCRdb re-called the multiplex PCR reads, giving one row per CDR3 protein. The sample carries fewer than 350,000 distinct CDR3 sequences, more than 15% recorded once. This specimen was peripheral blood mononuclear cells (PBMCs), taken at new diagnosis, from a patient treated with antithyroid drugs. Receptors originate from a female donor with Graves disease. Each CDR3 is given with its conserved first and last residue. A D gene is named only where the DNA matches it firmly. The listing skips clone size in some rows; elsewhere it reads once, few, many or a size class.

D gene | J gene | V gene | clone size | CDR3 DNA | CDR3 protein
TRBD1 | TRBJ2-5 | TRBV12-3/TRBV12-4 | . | TGTGCCAGCAGTTTAACCCAGGGGGAGTTAGAGACCCAGTACTTC | CASSLTQGELETQYF
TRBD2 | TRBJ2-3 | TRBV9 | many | TGTGCCAGCAGCCAAGATCTTGCTAGCGGGAGCACAGATACGCAGTATTTT | CASSQDLASGSTDTQYF
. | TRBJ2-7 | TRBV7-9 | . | TGTGCCAGCAGCTTAATCTCCGCCTGGGGCGAGCAGTACTTC | CASSLISAWGEQYF
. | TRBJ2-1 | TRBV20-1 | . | TGCAGTGCTAGAGGGGCCCCCGGGCTCTACAATGAGCAGTTCTTC | CSARGAPGLYNEQFF
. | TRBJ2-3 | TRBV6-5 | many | TGTGCCAGCAGTTACCACGTCGGGACTGATACGCAGTATTTT | CASSYHVGTDTQYF
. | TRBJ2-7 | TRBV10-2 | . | TGCGCCAGCAGCCCAGAGGGGGACAACTACGAGCAGTACTTC | CASSPEGDNYEQYF
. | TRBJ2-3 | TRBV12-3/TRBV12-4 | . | TGTGCCAGCAGCCCCGGTGATAACGGCACAGATACGCAGTATTTT | CASSPGDNGTDTQYF
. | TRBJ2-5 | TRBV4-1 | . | TGCGCCAGCAGCGGGGGAAGCCAGACCCAGTACTTC | CASSGGSQTQYF
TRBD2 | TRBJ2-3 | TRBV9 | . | TGTGCCAGCAGCGTCCACCACCGGGAGGAGGGCACAGATACGCAGTATTTT | CASSVHHREEGTDTQYF
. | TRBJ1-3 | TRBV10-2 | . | TGCGCCAGCAGTGATCTCCAGTCCTTCGGAGACACCATATATTTT | CASSDLQSFGDTIYF
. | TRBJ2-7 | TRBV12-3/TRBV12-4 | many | TGTGCCAGCAGTTCCCCCTCCTACGAGCAGTACTTC | CASSSPSYEQYF
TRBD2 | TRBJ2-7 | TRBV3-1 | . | TGTGCCAGCAGCCTACTAGCGGCAAGAGGGTACGAGCAGTACTTC | CASSLLAARGYEQYF
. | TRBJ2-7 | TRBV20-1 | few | . | CSAWGAGNYEQHF
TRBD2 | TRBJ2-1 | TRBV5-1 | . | TGCGCCAGCAGCTTGAGGCTAGCGGGAGAAATGGAGCAGTTCTTC | CASSLRLAGEMEQFF
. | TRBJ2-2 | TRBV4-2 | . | TGTGCCAGCAGCCAAGGCCCAAGACCGAACACCGGGGAGCTGTTTTTT | CASSQGPRPNTGELFF
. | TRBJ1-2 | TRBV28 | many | TGTGCCAGCAGTGCAGGGGTCTATGGCTACACCTTC | CASSAGVYGYTF
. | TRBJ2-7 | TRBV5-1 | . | TGCGCCAGCAGCTTTTTGCACTCGACTCCCTCCGGAGAGCAGTACTTC | CASSFLHSTPSGEQYF
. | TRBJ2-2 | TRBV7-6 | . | TGTGCCAGCAGCTTAGAGCAGGGCGGGGAGCTGTTTTTT | CASSLEQGGELFF
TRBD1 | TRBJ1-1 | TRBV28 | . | TGTGCCAGCAGACGCCGGGACAGGGGGTTTGAAGCTTTCTTT | CASRRRDRGFEAFF
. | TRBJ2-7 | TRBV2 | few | TGTGCCAGCAAAGCCTCCGGGACCCCTACGGAGCAGTACTTC | CASKASGTPTEQYF
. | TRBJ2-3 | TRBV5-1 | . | TGCGCCAGCAGCTTCGGACAGATCACAGATACGCAGTATTTT | CASSFGQITDTQYF
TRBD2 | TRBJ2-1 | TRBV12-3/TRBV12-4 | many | TGTGCCAGCAGTTTCGGGGGGGGAAGAAATGAGCAGTTCTTC | CASSFGGGRNEQFF
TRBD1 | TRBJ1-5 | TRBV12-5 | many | TGTGCTAGTGCTGGGGTGATGGGACAGGGAAATCAGCCCCAGCATTTT | CASAGVMGQGNQPQHF
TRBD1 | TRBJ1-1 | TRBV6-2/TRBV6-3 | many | TGTGCCAGCAGACCCATGGGACAGGGGTCCTCTGAAGCTTTCTTT | CASRPMGQGSSEAFF
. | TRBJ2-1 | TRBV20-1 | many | TGCAGTGCTTTTTTTGGGGGAGGCTCACCCATTTACAATGAGCAGTTCTTC | CSAFFGGGSPIYNEQFF
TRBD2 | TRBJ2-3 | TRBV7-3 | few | TGTGCCAGCAGTCTCAGACCCCTAGCGGGAGGATCGAGCACAGATACGCAGTATTTT | CASSLRPLAGGSSTDTQYF
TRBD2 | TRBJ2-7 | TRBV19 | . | TGTGCCAGTAGTATAGTGGGACTAGCGGGGAGTTCCTACGAGCAGTACTTC | CASSIVGLAGSSYEQYF
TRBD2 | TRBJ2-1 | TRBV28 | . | TGTGCCAGCAGTTTATTTACGCTAGCGGGAGGGCCGAACAATGAGCAGTTCTTC | CASSLFTLAGGPNNEQFF
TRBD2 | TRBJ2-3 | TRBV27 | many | TGTGCCAGCAGTCTGACTAGCTCCGCGGGGGATACGCAGTATTTT | CASSLTSSAGDTQYF